The clone carrying this T cell receptor (beta chain) was seen a handful of times. Antigen: not known. This specimen belongs to a study of T cell repertoires in cytomegalovirus infection. Study at large: Both recently identified HLA-C-restricted and well-studied HLA-B-restricted CMV epitopes were used in the study. Through public TCR beta signatures, both CMV infection and matching HLA type were indicated. Study-wide results and caveats: CMV-specific TCR beta clonotypes restricted by HLA-C were the ones dominating the ex vivo response. Summed frequency of shared TCR beta families picked out CMV carriers who also had the relevant HLA.

From the reads, TCRdb called clonotypes with MiXCR, one entry per CDR3 protein. The sample lists about 830,000 distinct CDR3 sequences; over 25% were seen once. The clonotype was recovered from a human donor in good health (CMV status not recorded). Some clones in this sample may be carry-over from other donors' samples. Here the sequenced sample was cultured CD8+ T cells from PBMCs, taken from culture after CMV antigen stimulation.

CDR3 bases: TGTGCCAGCAGCTCCGGGACTAGCGGGGGCCCCGGGGAGCTGTTTTTT. It translates to CASSSGTSGGPGELFF. The chain links TRBV7-9 to TRBJ2-2; 14 bases are shared with TRBD2. This CDR3 region has 16 residues. CDR1 and CDR2 from the germline V gene are SEHNR and FQNEAQ (reference sequence). Germline trimming cut 4 bases from V and 6 bases from J; bases unmatched to any gene: 4.